The source of this T cell receptor beta chain is a study of T cells after yellow fever vaccination. Study-wide results and limits: Clones that expanded after primary vaccination mostly reappeared after the booster (96% CD4, 88% CD8). The presence of abundant clonotypes contaminating from the bulk population was possible in FACS-sorted repertoires. Peaking on day 5 versus 15, the secondary response was faster but weaker.

A universal primer site and UMIs were added as TCR cDNA was made by 5'RACE template switching. Each CDR3 protein gets one entry after TCRdb re-called the 5' RACE reads with MiXCR. The table records around 530,000 distinct CDR3 sequences, around 16% of them present only once. About this clonotype: What it binds is not known.

CDR1 is LNHDA and CDR2 is SQIVND in the germline V gene (reference sequence). V dropped 10 bases and J dropped 2 bases, with 17 bases sitting between them. The CDR3 covers 14 residues. The source material was PBMCs, sampled around 5 days after the first yellow fever vaccination. This clonotype was obtained from a man aged 18 to 29 who received the YFV17D yellow fever vaccine. This sequence joins TRBV19 and TRBJ1-1; D is possibly TRBD1 (6 bases). CDR3 in amino acids: CATRTGRVNTEAFF. The CDR3 nucleotides read TGTGCCACCCGAACAGGGAGGGTCAACACTGAAGCTTTCTTT.